This is a list of T cell receptor beta chains from one sample in a study of beta chain features in type 1 diabetes. Using immunoSEQ multiplex PCR, the repertoire was profiled, and TCRdb retains in-frame clones only, with some absent. The sample shows about 400,000 clones, 10% to 15% of them seen only once. The sample was naive CD4+ T cells from blood. All receptors derive from a man between 18 and 29 years old in good health. Each CDR3 is given with its conserved first and last residue. Each record gives: J gene, clone size, V gene, D gene, CDR3 DNA, CDR3 protein. A D gene is named only where the DNA matches it firmly. Not all rows give a size; the values are once, few, many and, for expanded clones, a class.

J gene: TRBJ1-4
clone size: -
V gene: TRBV7-9
D gene: -
CDR3 DNA: TGTGCCAGCAGCTCGCACCGACAGGCCGGGGAAAAACTGTTTTTT
CDR3 protein: CASSSHRQAGEKLFF

J gene: TRBJ2-3
clone size: -
V gene: TRBV7-3
D gene: -
CDR3 DNA: TGTGCCAGCAGCCAATCCCCGGACTCCGCAGATACGCAGTATTTT
CDR3 protein: CASSQSPDSADTQYF

J gene: TRBJ1-4
clone size: few
V gene: TRBV2
D gene: TRBD1
CDR3 DNA: TGTGCCAGCATAGGACAGGGGAATGAAAAACTGTTTTTT
CDR3 protein: CASIGQGNEKLFF

J gene: TRBJ1-3
clone size: -
V gene: TRBV30
D gene: -
CDR3 DNA: TGTGCCTGGACCCCTGGGAGATTTTCGGCAGGAAACACCATATATTTT
CDR3 protein: CAWTPGRFSAGNTIYF

J gene: TRBJ1-2
clone size: -
V gene: TRBV7-9
D gene: TRBD1
CDR3 DNA: TGTGCCAGCAGCTCGACAGGGTATGGCTACACCTTC
CDR3 protein: CASSSTGYGYTF

J gene: TRBJ2-7
clone size: many
V gene: TRBV4-2
D gene: TRBD2
CDR3 DNA: TGTGCCAGCAGCCAAGATAGGCCTAGCGGGAGGTACGAGCAGTACTTC
CDR3 protein: CASSQDRPSGRYEQYF

J gene: TRBJ2-1
clone size: -
V gene: TRBV11-2
D gene: TRBD1
CDR3 DNA: TGTGCCACCTCTAGGGACAGGGGAACCCTTTACAATGAGCAGTTCTTC
CDR3 protein: CATSRDRGTLYNEQFF

J gene: TRBJ2-3
clone size: few
V gene: TRBV19
D gene: TRBD2
CDR3 DNA: TGTGCCAGCTGTAGCGGGAGAGGAGATACGCAGTATTTT
CDR3 protein: CASCSGRGDTQYF

J gene: TRBJ2-1
clone size: few
V gene: TRBV7-8
D gene: TRBD2
CDR3 DNA: TGTGCCAGCAGCTTAGGTCCCGGGACTAGCCCTTACAATGAGCAGTTCTTC
CDR3 protein: CASSLGPGTSPYNEQFF

J gene: TRBJ2-5
clone size: -
V gene: TRBV9
D gene: TRBD2
CDR3 DNA: TGTGCCAGCAGCAGGGGACTAGCGGGAGCCGAGACCCAGTACTTC
CDR3 protein: CASSRGLAGAETQYF

J gene: TRBJ1-1
clone size: few
V gene: TRBV9
D gene: TRBD1
CDR3 DNA: TGTGCCACCACCAAGGGGGCAGACCAGAGTGGGGGCACTGAAGCTTTCTTT
CDR3 protein: CATTKGADQSGGTEAFF

J gene: TRBJ2-3
clone size: few
V gene: TRBV9
D gene: TRBD2
CDR3 DNA: TGTGCCAGCAGCGCTTATTTGGGGACTAGATTTTCTTTGGGCACAGATACGCAGTATTTT
CDR3 protein: CASSAYLGTRFSLGTDTQYF

J gene: TRBJ2-1
clone size: few
V gene: TRBV28
D gene: TRBD2
CDR3 DNA: TGTGCCAGCAGTTTAGCTCTCGGGGGGGGCGTTCTTGAGCAGTTCTTC
CDR3 protein: CASSLALGGGVLEQFF

J gene: TRBJ1-5
clone size: few
V gene: TRBV6-5
D gene: -
CDR3 DNA: TGTGCCAGCAGTTTCGGGGAGGTGGGTCAGCCCCAGCATTTT
CDR3 protein: CASSFGEVGQPQHF

J gene: TRBJ2-7
clone size: many
V gene: TRBV29-1
D gene: TRBD1
CDR3 DNA: TGCAGCGTTGACCCGGGACAGGGGACCTACGAGCAGTACTTC
CDR3 protein: CSVDPGQGTYEQYF

J gene: TRBJ2-7
clone size: -
V gene: TRBV6-5
D gene: -
CDR3 DNA: TGTGCCAGCAGTTACTCGACGTGGGAGGCGGGTCACGAGCAGTACTTC
CDR3 protein: CASSYSTWEAGHEQYF

J gene: TRBJ2-1
clone size: few
V gene: TRBV9
D gene: TRBD2
CDR3 DNA: TGTGCCAGCAGCGTAGAACTAGCGGGAGGGTTGCATGAGCAGTTCTTC
CDR3 protein: CASSVELAGGLHEQFF

J gene: TRBJ2-3
clone size: -
V gene: TRBV11-2
D gene: TRBD2
CDR3 DNA: TGTGCCAGCAGCCAAATAGCGGGGTCGGCAGATACGCAGTATTTT
CDR3 protein: CASSQIAGSADTQYF

J gene: TRBJ2-1
clone size: -
V gene: TRBV19
D gene: -
CDR3 DNA: TGTGCCAGCCAACTGACAGCTCCCTCCTACAATGAGCAGTTCTTC
CDR3 protein: CASQLTAPSYNEQFF

J gene: TRBJ2-1
clone size: -
V gene: TRBV11-2
D gene: TRBD2
CDR3 DNA: TGTGCCAGCAGCTTGCCTTGGGGTAGCGGGACCGGCAATGAGCAGTTCTTC
CDR3 protein: CASSLPWGSGTGNEQFF

J gene: TRBJ2-3
clone size: -
V gene: TRBV5-1
D gene: -
CDR3 DNA: TGCGCCAGCAGCTCCGTGACAGATACGCAGTATTTT
CDR3 protein: CASSSVTDTQYF

J gene: TRBJ1-5
clone size: -
V gene: TRBV6-1
D gene: -
CDR3 DNA: TGTGCCAGCAGTGAACGGGGGAATCAGCCCCAGCATTTT
CDR3 protein: CASSERGNQPQHF

J gene: TRBJ2-5
clone size: few
V gene: TRBV27
D gene: -
CDR3 DNA: TGTGCCAGCAGTTTAATCTACCAAGAGACCCAGTACTTC
CDR3 protein: CASSLIYQETQYF

J gene: TRBJ2-1
clone size: few
V gene: TRBV4-3
D gene: -
CDR3 DNA: TGCGCCAGCAGCCAAGATTGGGGCCGTCAGGGCAATGAGCAGTTCTTC
CDR3 protein: CASSQDWGRQGNEQFF

J gene: TRBJ2-1
clone size: few
V gene: TRBV30
D gene: -
CDR3 DNA: TGTGCCTGGATCGGGGGATTAGGCTACAATGAGCAGTTCTTC
CDR3 protein: CAWIGGLGYNEQFF

J gene: TRBJ1-4
clone size: -
V gene: TRBV7-9
D gene: -
CDR3 DNA: TGTGCCAGCAGCTCACAGGGAGGGCGTGAAAAACTGTTTTTT
CDR3 protein: CASSSQGGREKLFF

J gene: TRBJ2-5
clone size: few
V gene: TRBV7-2
D gene: TRBD1
CDR3 DNA: TGTGCCAGCAGCGAGCGCAGGGGGACAGGAGGGACCCAGTACTTC
CDR3 protein: CASSERRGTGGTQYF

J gene: TRBJ1-1
clone size: -
V gene: TRBV19
D gene: TRBD1
CDR3 DNA: TGTGCCAGTAGTCTCGACAGGGGGAACACTGAAGCTTTCTTT
CDR3 protein: CASSLDRGNTEAFF

J gene: TRBJ2-1
clone size: few
V gene: TRBV29-1
D gene: TRBD2
CDR3 DNA: TGCAGCGTTGAAACTAGCGGTGGTGATGAGCAGTTCTTC
CDR3 protein: CSVETSGGDEQFF

J gene: TRBJ2-1
clone size: -
V gene: TRBV11-2
D gene: -
CDR3 DNA: TGTGCCAGCAGCTTAGTCGGCTACCCCGGGTCACCCTACAATGAGCAGTTCTTC
CDR3 protein: CASSLVGYPGSPYNEQFF

J gene: TRBJ1-1
clone size: -
V gene: TRBV30
D gene: -
CDR3 DNA: TGTGCCTGGAGACGGGGGGACACTGAAGCTTTCTTT
CDR3 protein: CAWRRGDTEAFF

J gene: TRBJ2-1
clone size: few
V gene: TRBV15
D gene: -
CDR3 DNA: TGTGCCACCAGCAGAGATCTAGATTTGACTGAGCAGTTCTTC
CDR3 protein: CATSRDLDLTEQFF

J gene: TRBJ1-2
clone size: -
V gene: TRBV28
D gene: -
CDR3 DNA: TGTGCCAGCAGCCCCGGCGGAGGGCACTATGGCTACACCTTC
CDR3 protein: CASSPGGGHYGYTF

J gene: TRBJ1-3
clone size: few
V gene: TRBV29-1
D gene: TRBD1
CDR3 DNA: TGCAGCGTTGGGGGACAGGGATTGTCTGGAAACACCATATATTTT
CDR3 protein: CSVGGQGLSGNTIYF

J gene: TRBJ2-5
clone size: -
V gene: TRBV9
D gene: TRBD2
CDR3 DNA: TGTGCCAGCAGCGTAGTTCTAGCGGGAGGTCTAGAGACCCAGTACTTC
CDR3 protein: CASSVVLAGGLETQYF

J gene: TRBJ2-1
clone size: few
V gene: TRBV10-3
D gene: TRBD2
CDR3 DNA: TGTGCCATCAAAACTAGCGGGAGGGCTGGCAATGAGCAGTTCTTC
CDR3 protein: CAIKTSGRAGNEQFF

J gene: TRBJ2-5
clone size: -
V gene: TRBV30
D gene: TRBD2
CDR3 DNA: TGTGCCTGGAAGCCTCTCGGCGGCGGGGGGGTCCAAGAGACCCAGTACTTC
CDR3 protein: CAWKPLGGGGVQETQYF

J gene: TRBJ1-4
clone size: few
V gene: TRBV5-1
D gene: -
CDR3 DNA: TGCGCCAGCAGCTTGCTACCTAATGAAAAACTGTTTTTT
CDR3 protein: CASSLLPNEKLFF

J gene: TRBJ2-6
clone size: -
V gene: TRBV4-3
D gene: -
CDR3 DNA: TGCGCCAGCAGCCAAGATGTAATTTACAGTGCTGGGGCCAACGTCCTGACTTTC
CDR3 protein: CASSQDVIYSAGANVLTF

J gene: TRBJ2-7
clone size: -
V gene: TRBV18
D gene: TRBD2
CDR3 DNA: TGTGCCAGCTCACCATCCCATCGACTAGCGGGCTCACGAATAACTTACGAGCAGTACTTC
CDR3 protein: CASSPSHRLAGSRITYEQYF

J gene: TRBJ2-7
clone size: few
V gene: TRBV7-9
D gene: TRBD1
CDR3 DNA: TGTGCCAGCAGCTCCCGGGACAGGGGGCTTGAGCAGTACTTC
CDR3 protein: CASSSRDRGLEQYF

J gene: TRBJ2-6
clone size: few
V gene: TRBV2
D gene: -
CDR3 DNA: TGTGCCAGCAGTGAAGACAGGGGGGGGGCTGGGGCCAACGTCCTGACTTTC
CDR3 protein: CASSEDRGGAGANVLTF

J gene: TRBJ1-1
clone size: -
V gene: TRBV7-3
D gene: TRBD1
CDR3 DNA: TGTGCCAGCAGCTCCCACAGGGGGGCCACTGAAGCTTTCTTT
CDR3 protein: CASSSHRGATEAFF

J gene: TRBJ1-2
clone size: few
V gene: TRBV7-9
D gene: TRBD1
CDR3 DNA: TGTGCCAGCAGCTTGGGCCGAGTGGACAGGGGGCGGCTTGATGGCTACACCTTC
CDR3 protein: CASSLGRVDRGRLDGYTF

J gene: TRBJ2-3
clone size: few
V gene: TRBV29-1
D gene: TRBD1
CDR3 DNA: TGCAGCGCCTACAGGGGGACTAGCACAGATACGCAGTATTTT
CDR3 protein: CSAYRGTSTDTQYF

J gene: TRBJ1-6
clone size: -
V gene: TRBV5-4
D gene: -
CDR3 DNA: TGTGCCAGCAGGCCCGCCGCGGGGAATTCACCCCTCCACTTT
CDR3 protein: CASRPAAGNSPLHF

J gene: TRBJ1-1
clone size: few
V gene: TRBV5-4
D gene: -
CDR3 DNA: TGTGCCAGCAGCTTGGGACAAGGACAGTTTGACACTGAAGCTTTCTTT
CDR3 protein: CASSLGQGQFDTEAFF

J gene: TRBJ2-4
clone size: few
V gene: TRBV30
D gene: -
CDR3 DNA: TGTGCCTGGAGTCGGGTAGCCAAAAACATTCAGTACTTC
CDR3 protein: CAWSRVAKNIQYF

J gene: TRBJ1-2
clone size: few
V gene: TRBV7-8
D gene: TRBD1
CDR3 DNA: TGTGCCAGCAGCTTAGCCGGGACAGACGTGAATTATGGCTACACCTTC
CDR3 protein: CASSLAGTDVNYGYTF

J gene: TRBJ2-7
clone size: few
V gene: TRBV4-3
D gene: TRBD1
CDR3 DNA: TGCGCCAGCAGCCAAGGGGACAGGACATACGAGCAGTACTTC
CDR3 protein: CASSQGDRTYEQYF